The next 5 T cell receptor beta chains were all read from a single sample in a study. Each CDR3 protein gets one entry after TCRdb re-called the RT-PCR reads with MiXCR. This sample has almost 700,000 distinct CDR3 sequences, with 11% to 15% found just once. What was sequenced was memory CD4+ T cells from blood. These receptors all come from a female donor in good health, serving as a healthy control.

The gene calls are TRBV4-1 and TRBJ2-7; D is possibly TRBD1 (5 bases). This CDR3 contains 13 residues. The ends were cut back, 0 bases at V and 6 bases at J, with 9 bases in the middle. In germline, CDR1 is MGHRA, CDR2 YSYEKL. The CDR3 DNA reads TGCGCCAGCAGCCAAGATCCCAGGGCCGAGCAGTACTTC. Its translation: CASSQDPRAEQYF.

This clonotype has only a few counts. The chain is built from TRBV5-1 and TRBJ2-7; weak D call: TRBD2 (5 bases). The CDR3 runs to 14 residues. V was cut by 4 bases and J by 2 bases, with 13 bases left in between. Per the germline V gene, CDR1 is SGHRS and CDR2 is YFSETQ. Here the CDR3 DNA reads TGCGCCAGCAGCCCCGCCGGGAATGCCTACGAGCAGTACTTC. Encoded protein: CASSPAGNAYEQYF. The variable domain in full, with the rest retrieved from reference TRBV5-1 and TRBJ2-7, is KAGVTQTPRYLIKTRGQQVTLSCSPISGHRSVSWYQQTPGQGLQFLFEYFSETQRNKGNFPGRFSGRQFSNSRSEMNVSTLELGDSALYLCASSPAGNAYEQYFGPGTRLTVT.

This clonotype was observed at least ten times. The chain carries TRBV20-1 and TRBJ2-1; TRBD1 aligns across 9 bases. Germline trimming cut 0 bases from V and 2 bases from J; bases unmatched to any gene: 2. Germline values: CDR1 DFQATT, CDR2 SNEGSKA (reference sequence). This CDR3 comprises 15 residues. The CDR3 is CSAREGQGPYNEQFF. DNA of the CDR3: TGCAGTGCTAGAGAGGGACAGGGTCCCTACAATGAGCAGTTCTTC.

This clonotype was counted many times. J is TRBJ2-3 and V is TRBV7-2; D is undetermined. The germline CDR1 and CDR2 sequences are SGHTA and FQGNSA. Trimming removed 5 bases at V and 0 bases at J, with 12 bases between. CDR3 length: 15 residues. Written as DNA, the CDR3 is TGTGCCAGCAGCCAGACGGCCTCTAGCACAGATACGCAGTATTTT. It yields the protein CASSQTASSTDTQYF.

The chain couples TRBV27 to TRBJ1-6; TRBD1 is a possible D gene (5 bases). The CDR3 is 15 residues long. The V end was cut by 6 bases, the J end by 9 bases, with 18 bases between. Looked up from germline, CDR1 is MNHEY and CDR2 is SMNVEV (reference sequence). CDR3 nucleotides: TGTGCCAGCAGAAACTTAGGGACGGGTGGTTCACCCCTCCACTTT. Translation gives CASRNLGTGGSPLHF.